The rows below give T cell receptor beta chains drawn from one sample of a study of T cell responses to AZD1222 COVID-19 vaccine. TCRdb's table, derived via immunoSEQ multiplex PCR, lists solely in-frame clones and lacks some. The data contain nearly 90,000 clones, 88% of them singletons. The sample was peripheral blood, taken on day 0 of MenACWY control vaccination. These receptor sequences come from an adult in good health. Both conserved end residues are part of each CDR3. D genes are given only for firm matches. Clone size is not always given. Where it is, it says once, few, many or a class for expanded clones.

TRBJ2-7,TRBV7-2,NA,NA,TGTGCCAGCAGCTTAGCGAAAAGGAGTTCCCACGAGCAGTACTTC,CASSLAKRSSHEQYF
TRBJ1-2,TRBV6-2/TRBV6-3,TRBD1,NA,TGTGCCAGCAGTTCCGAGCGGGGACAGCTTTTCTTC,CASSSERGQLFF
TRBJ1-1,TRBV5-6,NA,NA,TGTGCCAGCAGCTTGAATGGGCGGGAGGACACTGAAGCTTTCTTT,CASSLNGREDTEAFF
TRBJ2-7,TRBV5-1,NA,NA,TGCGCCAGCAGCTTGGAAGCGGACTCCTACGAGCAGTACTTC,CASSLEADSYEQYF
TRBJ2-3,TRBV7-9,NA,NA,TGTGCCAGCAGCTTAACCGCTGGCACAGATACGCAGTATTTT,CASSLTAGTDTQYF
TRBJ1-2,TRBV29-1,TRBD1,once,TGCAGCGTTGACGTCGGACAGGGGAACTATGGCTACACCTTC,CSVDVGQGNYGYTF
TRBJ1-1,TRBV3-1/TRBV3-2,NA,NA,TGTGCCAGCAGCCAGAGTAACATGTTAACTGAAGCTTTCTTT,CASSQSNMLTEAFF
TRBJ1-5,TRBV24-1,NA,NA,TGTGCCACCAGTCCCTCTGGGGGTCTCGATCAGCCCCAGCATTTT,CATSPSGGLDQPQHF
TRBJ2-2,TRBV10-3,NA,NA,TGTGCCATCAGTGATAGTACGGTGAACACCGGGGAGCTGTTTTTT,CAISDSTVNTGELFF
TRBJ1-2,TRBV6-1,NA,once,TGTGCCAGCAGTGATGGCACGATCTATGGCTACACCTTC,CASSDGTIYGYTF
TRBJ1-1,TRBV18,NA,NA,TGTGCCAGCTCACGAAACACTGAAGCTTTCTTT,CASSRNTEAFF
TRBJ2-5,TRBV11-2,NA,NA,TGTGCCAGCAGCCAAGCAGGAGGGGGGATGATTCGGGAGACCCAGTACTTC,CASSQAGGGMIRETQYF
TRBJ1-5,TRBV7-2,NA,NA,TGTGCCAGCAGCTTAACCTTCGGGAATCAGCCCCAGCATTTT,CASSLTFGNQPQHF
TRBJ2-5,TRBV18,NA,NA,TGTGCCAGCTCACCTGAGGCGGAGACCCAGTACTTC,CASSPEAETQYF
TRBJ1-1,TRBV19,NA,NA,TGTGCCAGTAGTATACGGAACACTGAAGCTTTCTTT,CASSIRNTEAFF
TRBJ2-7,TRBV6-2/TRBV6-3,NA,NA,TGTGCCAGCAGTTCCCTTGGGGCAGGGCACACCTACGAGCAGTACTTC,CASSSLGAGHTYEQYF
TRBJ1-2,TRBV6-5,NA,many,TGTGCCAGCAGTTACTCGGGGAACTATGGCTACACCTTC,CASSYSGNYGYTF
TRBJ2-7,TRBV6-6,NA,NA,TGTGCCAGCAGTTACCCGGACATTTACGAGCAGTACTTC,CASSYPDIYEQYF
TRBJ1-1,TRBV3-1/TRBV3-2,NA,NA,TGTGCCAGCAGCCAAGATGGCCAAACTGAAGCTTTCTTT,CASSQDGQTEAFF
TRBJ1-3,TRBV7-9,NA,once,TGTGCCAGCAGCTTAGCGTTGGGGACTGGAAACACCATATATTTT,CASSLALGTGNTIYF
TRBJ1-1,TRBV29-1,NA,NA,TGCAGCGGCTCGGGGGACACTGAAGCTTTCTTT,CSGSGDTEAFF
TRBJ1-5,TRBV6-6,TRBD1,NA,TGTGCCAGCAGAACAGGGGATGCGGGCAATCAGCCCCAGCATTTT,CASRTGDAGNQPQHF
TRBJ1-6,TRBV5-1,NA,NA,TGCGCCAGCAGCTTGGAACCAGGAAATTCACCCCTCCACTTT,CASSLEPGNSPLHF
TRBJ2-5,TRBV9,NA,NA,TGTGCCAGCAGCGCGACAGGCCGGAAAGAGACCCAGTACTTC,CASSATGRKETQYF
TRBJ1-4,TRBV3-1/TRBV3-2,NA,NA,TGTGCCAGCAGCCAAAGCAGGAATAATGAAAAACTGTTTTTT,CASSQSRNNEKLFF
TRBJ1-4,TRBV5-1,NA,NA,TGCGCCAGCAGCTCTCAGCCTCAGGGAGGGGGGGAAAAACTGTTTTTT,CASSSQPQGGGEKLFF
TRBJ1-1,TRBV5-1,TRBD1,NA,TGCGCCAGCAGCGTCCAAACCCCAGGGGGCACTGAAGCTTTCTTT,CASSVQTPGGTEAFF
TRBJ1-1,TRBV5-4,NA,NA,TGTGCCAGCAGCTCAGGGAATGGTGGCACTGAAGCTTTCTTT,CASSSGNGGTEAFF
TRBJ1-3,TRBV19,NA,NA,TGTGCCAGTACCCGTGCGGGGGTGTCTGGAAACACCATATATTTT,CASTRAGVSGNTIYF
TRBJ2-1,TRBV7-7,NA,NA,TGTGCCAGCAGCCCGTCGGGGTCCAATGAGCAGTTCTTC,CASSPSGSNEQFF
TRBJ2-2,TRBV2,NA,NA,TGTGCCAGCAGTGAAGCGCCTTCTTTTGGCGGGGAGCTGTTTTTT,CASSEAPSFGGELFF
TRBJ2-5,TRBV5-6,TRBD1,NA,TGTGCCAGCAAGACAGGGGGCGGCGGAGAGACCCAGTACTTC,CASKTGGGGETQYF
TRBJ2-1,TRBV29-1,TRBD1,NA,TGCAGCGTTGTAAGGACAGGGACTGAGCAGTTCTTC,CSVVRTGTEQFF
TRBJ1-1,TRBV29-1,NA,NA,TGCACCTCAACTAAAGCGGACAGTCGTGTCACTGAAGCTTTCTTT,CTSTKADSRVTEAFF
TRBJ1-4,TRBV4-3,NA,NA,TGCGCCAGCAGCCAAGGGTCCGAAAAACTGTTTTTT,CASSQGSEKLFF
TRBJ1-2,TRBV6-5,TRBD1,NA,TGTGCCAGCAGACCCGGGACAGGAAATAACTATGGCTACACCTTC,CASRPGTGNNYGYTF
TRBJ2-3,TRBV7-2,TRBD2,NA,TGTGCCAGCAGCTTAGTAGGGACTAGCGCTCATACGCAGTATTTT,CASSLVGTSAHTQYF
TRBJ1-1,TRBV19,NA,NA,TGTGCCAGTAGTATTATTCTCGCCGTCGGGGGACTCACTGAAGCTTTCTTT,CASSIILAVGGLTEAFF
TRBJ1-6,TRBV13,TRBD1,NA,TGTGCCAGCAGCTCCGCGGACAGGGGAACTAATTCACCCCTCCACTTT,CASSSADRGTNSPLHF
TRBJ1-4,TRBV5-1,TRBD1,NA,TGCGCCAGCAGCTTGGGCGACAGGGATCAGAATGAAAAACTGTTTTTT,CASSLGDRDQNEKLFF
TRBJ1-1,TRBV7-2,TRBD1,NA,TGTGCCAGCAGCCCTACAGGGGGCCTGAACACTGAAGCTTTCTTT,CASSPTGGLNTEAFF
TRBJ2-3,TRBV14,TRBD2,NA,TGTGCCAGCAGCCAAAGAACTAGCGGGGGGCGGGATACGCAGTATTTT,CASSQRTSGGRDTQYF
TRBJ1-6,TRBV5-6,TRBD1,NA,TGTGCCAGCAGCTCGGACAGGGGAGAGAATTCACCCCTCCACTTT,CASSSDRGENSPLHF
TRBJ1-2,TRBV30,NA,NA,TGTGCCTGGACGCTGGAAGCTAACTATGGCTACACCTTC,CAWTLEANYGYTF
TRBJ1-1,TRBV28,TRBD1,NA,TGTGCCAGCAGTGGAATAAGAGGACAGGCTTTTGAAGCTTTCTTT,CASSGIRGQAFEAFF
TRBJ2-2,TRBV30,NA,NA,TGTGCCTGGAGTCGACAGAACACCGGGGAGCTGTTTTTT,CAWSRQNTGELFF
TRBJ2-1,TRBV28,NA,NA,TGTGCCAGCAGTTTATGGGCTAGCCCCGGAAATGAGCAGTTCTTC,CASSLWASPGNEQFF
TRBJ1-1,TRBV10-3,TRBD1,NA,TGTGCCATCAGTGAGTCAGGACAGGTCTCGGGCGCTTTCTTT,CAISESGQVSGAFF
TRBJ1-2,TRBV29-1,TRBD1,NA,TGCAGCGTTGCCCCCGCTTGGGACAGCTATTATGGCTACACCTTC,CSVAPAWDSYYGYTF
TRBJ1-2,TRBV19,NA,medium-sized,TGTGCCAGTAATGAGGGGGGCTATGGCTACACCTTC,CASNEGGYGYTF
TRBJ2-5,TRBV6-1,TRBD1,medium-sized,TGTGCCAGCAGTGAAGCAGCAGGGGGCCAAGAGACCCAGTACTTC,CASSEAAGGQETQYF
TRBJ1-1,TRBV5-6,TRBD1,NA,TGTGCCAGCAGCTCGGGGGACAGAAAAAACACTGAAGCTTTCTTT,CASSSGDRKNTEAFF
TRBJ2-5,TRBV18,NA,NA,TGTGCCAGCTCACCCACTACAGGGAGCCGAGAGACCCAGTACTTC,CASSPTTGSRETQYF
TRBJ1-1,TRBV19,TRBD1,NA,TGTGCCAGTAGTATAGTCGCGGAGGGGGCTCGGGCTGAAGCTTTCTTT,CASSIVAEGARAEAFF
TRBJ1-5,TRBV4-1,TRBD1,NA,TGCGCCAGCAGCCAACCGGGACAGAATCAGCCCCAGCATTTT,CASSQPGQNQPQHF
TRBJ2-5,TRBV5-1,TRBD2,NA,TGCGCCAGCAGCTTGAGTGAGACTAGCGGGGGAACCCAGTACTTC,CASSLSETSGGTQYF
TRBJ1-1,TRBV7-9,TRBD1,few,TGTGCCAGCAGCTCCGATCAGGGGGCGAGTGAAGCTTTCTTT,CASSSDQGASEAFF
TRBJ1-6,TRBV28,TRBD1,NA,TGTGCCACCATCGACAGGGGAACCTCACCCCTCCACTTT,CATIDRGTSPLHF
TRBJ2-3,TRBV11-2,NA,NA,TGTGCCAGCAGCTTAGTTGCCCAAAGCACAGATACGCAGTATTTT,CASSLVAQSTDTQYF